This TCR beta chain was identified during a study of cytomegalovirus exposure and HLA in healthy donors. Turning to the study itself: Tens of millions of unique TCRs, all from HLA-typed donors, were included in an early release of the data.

60 Vbeta and 13 Jbeta primers were used in PCR. Data came from immunoSEQ multiplex PCR; TCRdb stores just in-frame clones and leaves some out. The sample holds around 200,000 clones, around 83% seen once. The germline V gene has CDR1 ENHRY and CDR2 SYGVKD. The CDR3 is 20 amino acids. V lost 3 bases, J lost 4 bases, and 20 bases stayed unmatched. J is TRBJ2-7 and V is TRBV10-3, with 11 bases aligning to TRBD2. The source of this sequence is a middle-aged man in good health and CMV-seronegative. Specimen: PBMCs. The CDR3 sequence: CAISEEPGRGSGRALYEQYF. CDR3 sequence (DNA): TGTGCCATCAGTGAAGAGCCTGGCAGGGGTAGCGGGAGGGCCTTGTACGAGCAGTACTTC.